This T cell receptor beta chain was sequenced in a study of vaccination and CD4 T cells after COVID-19. As for treatment: roughly 11-day PBMC culture with coronavirus spike peptide pools or control peptides (ViraFEST assay). CD4+ T lymphocytes from the unexposed donor were collected before the COVID-19 pandemic (2011-2018). Antigen-specific T cells were expanded with peptide pools by ViraFEST, and TCRs were then sequenced. This clonotype was recorded only once. What it binds is not known. CDR3 length: 13 amino acids. The ends were cut back, 6 bases at V and 4 bases at J, with 13 bases in the middle. Germline V CDR1 and CDR2: DFQATT, SNEGSKA (reference sequence). The assay that was used to sequence DNA from cultured CD4+ T cells was the Oncomine TCR Beta short-read assay. Genomic DNA was isolated from cultured CD4+ T cells. TCRdb recomputed calls from the PCR reads with MiXCR, one row per CDR3 protein. The sample holds 9,900 or so distinct CDR3 sequences; about 32% are singletons and the top ten take 13%.

This sequence joins TRBV20-1 and TRBJ2-1; D is perhaps TRBD2 (6 bases). The clonotype comes from a human donor in good health. The sample taken for sequencing was CD4+ T cells from blood, cultured in vitro. CDR3 sequence (DNA): TGCAGTGCCCCTGGGGGAGGATACAATGAGCAGTTCTTC. It encodes CSAPGGGYNEQFF.